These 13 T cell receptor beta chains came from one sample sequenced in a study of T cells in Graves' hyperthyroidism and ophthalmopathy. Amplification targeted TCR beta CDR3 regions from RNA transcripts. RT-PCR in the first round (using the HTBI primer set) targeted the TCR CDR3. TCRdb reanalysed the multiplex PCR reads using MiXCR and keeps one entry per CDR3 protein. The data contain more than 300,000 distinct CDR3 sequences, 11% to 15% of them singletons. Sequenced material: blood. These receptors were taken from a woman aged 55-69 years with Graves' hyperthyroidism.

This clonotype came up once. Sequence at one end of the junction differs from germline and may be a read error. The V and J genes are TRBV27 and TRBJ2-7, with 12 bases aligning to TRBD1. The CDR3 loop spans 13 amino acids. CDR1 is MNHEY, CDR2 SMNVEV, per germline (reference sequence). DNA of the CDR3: TGTGCCATTGCCGGGACAGGGGGCTACGGGCAGTACTTC. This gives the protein CAIAGTGGYGQYF.

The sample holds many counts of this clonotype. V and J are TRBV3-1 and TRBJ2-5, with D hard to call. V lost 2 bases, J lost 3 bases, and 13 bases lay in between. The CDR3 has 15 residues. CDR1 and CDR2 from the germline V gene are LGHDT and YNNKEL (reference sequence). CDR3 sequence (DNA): TGTGCCAGCAGCCAAAGACCGTACGGAGAAGAGACCCAGTACTTC. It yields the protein CASSQRPYGEETQYF.

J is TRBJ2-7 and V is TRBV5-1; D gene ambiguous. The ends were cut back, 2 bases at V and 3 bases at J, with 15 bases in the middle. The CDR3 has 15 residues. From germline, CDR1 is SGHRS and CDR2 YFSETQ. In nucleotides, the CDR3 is TGCGCCAGCAGCTTAGGACCCGCCGACCTCTACGAGCAGTACTTC. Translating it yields CASSLGPADLYEQYF.

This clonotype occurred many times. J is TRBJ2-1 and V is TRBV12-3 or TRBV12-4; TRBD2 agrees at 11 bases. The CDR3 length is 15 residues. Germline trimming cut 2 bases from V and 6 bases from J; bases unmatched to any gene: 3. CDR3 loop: CASSLRLAGSNEQFF. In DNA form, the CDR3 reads TGTGCCAGCAGTTTAAGACTAGCGGGATCCAATGAGCAGTTCTTC.

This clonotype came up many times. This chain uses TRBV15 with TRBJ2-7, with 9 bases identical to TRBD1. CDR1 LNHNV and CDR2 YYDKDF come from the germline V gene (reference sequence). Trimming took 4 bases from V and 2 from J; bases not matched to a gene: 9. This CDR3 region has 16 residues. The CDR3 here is CATSINRGPTTYEQYF. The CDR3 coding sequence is TGTGCCACCAGCATAAACAGGGGGCCCACCACCTACGAGCAGTACTTC.

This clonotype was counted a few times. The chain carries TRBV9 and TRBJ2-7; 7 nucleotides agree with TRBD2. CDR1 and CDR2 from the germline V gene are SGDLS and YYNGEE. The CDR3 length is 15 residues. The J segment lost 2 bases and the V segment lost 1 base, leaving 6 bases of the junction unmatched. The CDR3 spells CASSVFKLATYEQYF. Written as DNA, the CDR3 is TGTGCCAGCAGCGTATTTAAACTAGCGACCTACGAGCAGTACTTC.

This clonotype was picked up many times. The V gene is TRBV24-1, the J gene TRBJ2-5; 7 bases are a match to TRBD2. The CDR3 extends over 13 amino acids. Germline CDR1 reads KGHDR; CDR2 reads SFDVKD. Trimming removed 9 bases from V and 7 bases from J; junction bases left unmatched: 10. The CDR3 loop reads CATGGEGERTQYF. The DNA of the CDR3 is TGTGCCACCGGAGGGGAGGGCGAGAGGACCCAGTACTTC.

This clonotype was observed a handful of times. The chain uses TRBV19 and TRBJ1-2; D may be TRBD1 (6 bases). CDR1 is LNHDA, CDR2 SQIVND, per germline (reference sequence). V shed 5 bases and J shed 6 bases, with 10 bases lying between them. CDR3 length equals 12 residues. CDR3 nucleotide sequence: TGTGCCAGTAGTGAACAGGGCCATGGCTACACCTTC. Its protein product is CASSEQGHGYTF.

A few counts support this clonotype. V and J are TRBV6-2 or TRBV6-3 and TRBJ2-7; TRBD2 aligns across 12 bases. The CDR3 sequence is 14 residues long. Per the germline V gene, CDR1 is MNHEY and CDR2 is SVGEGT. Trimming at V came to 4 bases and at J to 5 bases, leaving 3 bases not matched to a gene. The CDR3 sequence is CASSSWTSGNEQYF. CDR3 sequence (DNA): TGTGCCAGCAGTTCCTGGACTAGCGGGAACGAGCAGTACTTC.

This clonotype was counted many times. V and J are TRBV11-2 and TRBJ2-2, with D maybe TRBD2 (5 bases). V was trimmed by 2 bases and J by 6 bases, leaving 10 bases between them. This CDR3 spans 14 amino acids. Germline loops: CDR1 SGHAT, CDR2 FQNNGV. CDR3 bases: TGTGCCAGCAGCTTAATACGGGGTGCCGGGGAGCTGTTTTTT. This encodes CASSLIRGAGELFF.

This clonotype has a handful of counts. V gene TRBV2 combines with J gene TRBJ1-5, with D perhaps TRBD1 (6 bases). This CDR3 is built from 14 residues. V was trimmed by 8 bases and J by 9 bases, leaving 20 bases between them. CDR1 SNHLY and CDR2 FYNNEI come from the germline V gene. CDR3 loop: CASGPEGGGRPQHF. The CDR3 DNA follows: TGTGCCAGCGGCCCTGAGGGGGGGGGACGGCCCCAGCATTTT.

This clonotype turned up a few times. The CDR3 spells CASSQYTGQGTYEQYF. The CDR3 coding sequence is TGTGCCAGCAGCCAATATACTGGACAGGGGACCTACGAGCAGTACTTC. The rearrangement uses TRBV11-2 and TRBJ2-7; the match to TRBD1 covers 9 bases. The CDR3 sequence is 16 residues long. Trimming took 5 bases from V and 2 from J; bases not matched to a gene: 10. The germline gives CDR1 SGHAT, CDR2 FQNNGV.

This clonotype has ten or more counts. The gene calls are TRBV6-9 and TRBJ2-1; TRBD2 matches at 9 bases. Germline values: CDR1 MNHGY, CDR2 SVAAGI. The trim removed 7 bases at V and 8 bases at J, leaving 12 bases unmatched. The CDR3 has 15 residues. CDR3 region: CASMGAGLAIYEQFF. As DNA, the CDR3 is TGTGCCAGCATGGGTGCCGGACTAGCGATATATGAGCAGTTCTTC.